Described below is a single TCR beta chain sequence and its context. The age range of participants was about 18 to 89 years, with residence in about 25 US areas. The sample comes from a study of blood T cell repertoires in COVID-19. For the study at large: COVID-19 samples, acute and convalescent, were from the United States, Italy and Spain. PBMCs, B-cell-depleted T cells, or T cells were the source of the cDNA or gDNA that made up the material.

Methods used by the authors: Amplified reference gene primers provided the basis for estimating nucleated cell counts. Sequencing was performed with immunoSEQ multiplex PCR; in TCRdb, only in-frame clones are kept and a portion is missing. V, J and clone size are taken as reported in that table, and D and trimming were inferred from the DNA itself. The sample includes 200,000 to 250,000 clones, approximately 83% seen only once; the top ten take roughly 3.5%. Trimming cost V 8 bases and J 4 bases, with 16 bases left between them. The CDR3 runs 14 residues. Germline V CDR1 and CDR2: SGHNT, YENEEA. This chain links TRBV11-3 with TRBJ2-3, with D possibly TRBD1 on 6 matching bases. The receptor's source is a woman in her fifties or sixties who had recovered from COVID-19. Sequences were obtained from PBMCs or T cells enriched from blood (not recorded which). CDR3 loop: CASGRGGGADTQYF. The CDR3 DNA reads TGTGCCAGCGGGCGAGGGGGTGGCGCAGATACGCAGTATTTT.